This TCR beta chain appears in the sequencing data of a study of cytomegalovirus exposure and HLA in healthy donors. Findings and limits, study-wide: One later analysis reportedly identified an Asian-associated ancestry cluster that showed fewer N-insertions than the roughly 620-donor mean. A cluster of highly shared sequence variants was likely a sequencing artifact.

This clone showed up just once. Its antigen remains unknown. PCR employed 60 Vbeta and 13 Jbeta primers. TCRdb keeps only in-frame clones here, not all; method: immunoSEQ multiplex PCR. The data hold fewer than 250,000 clones, with approximately 80% observed a single time. The sample was PBMCs. The receptor's source is a boy aged 2 to 10 in good health and CMV-seronegative.

The DNA of the CDR3 is TGTGGCTCGAAAATAACCGGGACTACCTCTGGAAACACCATATATTTT. Translation gives CGSKITGTTSGNTIYF. J is TRBJ1-3 and V is TRBV19; D may be TRBD1 (5 bases). CDR3 length equals 16 residues. Germline V gene sequence: CDR1 LNHDA, CDR2 SQIVND (reference sequence).